This entry lists 26 T cell receptor beta chains sequenced from one sample in a study of CD8 T cells in ankylosing spondylitis. TCRdb reprocessed the 5' RACE reads via MiXCR and lists one record per CDR3 protein. The sample shows roughly 190,000 distinct CDR3 sequences, over 10% of them seen only once. The sequencing input was blood, either unsorted or a sorted T cell fraction (not recorded which). These receptors were collected from a male donor with ankylosing spondylitis or in good health (not recorded which).

Only a few counts were recorded for this clonotype. This chain uses TRBV27 with TRBJ2-3; D is possibly TRBD2 (5 bases). V lost 2 bases and J lost 5, with 17 bases in between. CDR3 length: 16 amino acids. Germline V gene sequence: CDR1 MNHEY, CDR2 SMNVEV (reference sequence). The CDR3 protein is CASSLTVLGVVDTQYF. CDR3 sequence (DNA): TGTGCCAGCAGTTTAACCGTCCTGGGAGTTGTAGATACGCAGTATTTT.

This clonotype came up a few times. This chain uses TRBV4-2 with TRBJ2-5; D possibly corresponds to TRBD2 (5 bases). CDR3 size: 16 residues. V gave up 0 bases and J gave up 2 bases, with 13 bases separating them. From germline, CDR1 is LGHNA and CDR2 YNFKEQ. CDR3 bases: TGTGCCAGCAGCCAAGATTGGGCTAGCCTACAAGAGACCCAGTACTTC. Protein sequence: CASSQDWASLQETQYF.

This clonotype came up a few times. V is TRBV7-9 and J is TRBJ2-2; D uncertain. CDR1 is SEHNR and CDR2 is FQNEAQ in the germline V gene (reference sequence). Trimming took off 5 bases at V and 7 bases at J, with 11 bases between the two ends. The CDR3 consists of 13 residues. The CDR3 region has the DNA TGTGCCAGCAGCCTTGGACCCGTCGGGGAGCTGTTTTTT. Translated, it gives CASSLGPVGELFF.

The chain links TRBV4-1 to TRBJ2-4; D gene uncertain. V lost 5 bases, J lost 1 base, and 12 bases lay in between. Germline CDR1 is MGHRA and CDR2 is YSYEKL. There are 15 residues in the CDR3. The CDR3 region is CASSTHGAAKNIQYF. In DNA form, the CDR3 reads TGCGCCAGCAGCACACATGGAGCCGCCAAAAACATTCAGTACTTC.

V and J are TRBV6-1 and TRBJ2-7; no definite D call. The germline gives CDR1 MNHNS, CDR2 SASEGT. Trimming took 7 bases from V and 0 from J, leaving 13 bases between them. The CDR3 totals 14 residues. CDR3: CASKGRLSSYEQYF. CDR3 in DNA: TGTGCCAGCAAAGGTCGGCTTTCCTCCTACGAGCAGTACTTC.

This sequence joins TRBV12-3 or TRBV12-4 and TRBJ2-1; D not resolved. Trimming shortened V by 7 bases and J by 0 bases, and 7 bases separated the two germline ends. The CDR3 consists of 13 residues. The CDR3 loop is CASKWSSYNEQFF. The CDR3 DNA is TGTGCCAGCAAATGGAGCTCCTACAATGAGCAGTTCTTC.

In the case of this clonotype: Since no conserved phenylalanine or tryptophan closes the CDR3, a read error is the likely cause. The V and J genes are TRBV4-2 and TRBJ2-3, with 8 bases lining up with TRBD2. Germline lookup yields CDR1 LGHNA and CDR2 YNFKEQ. The V gene end was trimmed by 0 bases and the J gene end by 1 base; junction bases not matched to a gene: 6. This CDR3 is 17 amino acids long. CDR3 residues: CASSQEVAGLRTDTQYL. DNA of the CDR3: TGTGCCAGCAGCCAAGAGGTAGCGGGACTACGCACAGATACGCAGTATCTG.

This chain links TRBV24-1 with TRBJ2-1, with no clear D. The ends were cut back, 9 bases at V and 7 bases at J, with 12 bases in the middle. The CDR3 has 12 amino acids. Germline CDR1 reads KGHDR; CDR2 reads SFDVKD. The CDR3 region is CATSTPANEQFF. CDR3 in DNA: TGTGCCACCTCCACGCCGGCGAATGAGCAGTTCTTC.

The sample holds a few counts of this clonotype. The CDR3 loop reads CASSPLGGAVSYNEQFF. For the CDR3, the DNA is TGTGCCAGCAGTCCCCTTGGGGGGGCCGTATCCTACAATGAGCAGTTCTTC. The gene calls are TRBV12-3 or TRBV12-4 and TRBJ2-1, with D possibly matching TRBD2 (7 bases). CDR3 length: 17 amino acids. V shed 5 bases and J shed 1 base, with 18 bases lying between them.

This CDR3 reads CATRPAYSNQPQHF. The CDR3 coding sequence is TGTGCCACCAGACCAGCTTATAGCAATCAGCCCCAGCATTTT. This chain uses TRBV2 with TRBJ1-5; D is ambiguous. This CDR3 has 14 residues. Trimming pared 10 bases from V and 0 bases from J, leaving 13 bases between. The germline gives CDR1 SNHLY, CDR2 FYNNEI.

This clonotype was counted only a few times. The chain links TRBV6-5 to TRBJ2-7; 9 bases are shared with TRBD1. Germline V lookup: CDR1 MNHEY, CDR2 SVGAGI. J lost 2 bases, V lost 2 bases, and 7 bases had no gene match. The CDR3 sequence is 16 residues long. The CDR3, as DNA: TGTGCCAGCAGTTACCGATTCCGGGACAGGGCCTACGAGCAGTACTTC. Protein product: CASSYRFRDRAYEQYF.

This clonotype was counted between two and nine times. The CDR3 DNA reads as TGTGCCAGCAGCTTGGGGTCTAGCGCGACCAATGAGCAGTTCTTC. The encoded protein is CASSLGSSATNEQFF. The chain has TRBV5-5 and TRBJ2-1; D perhaps matches TRBD2 (6 bases). This CDR3 has 15 residues. Trimming stripped 0 bases from V and 6 bases from J, with 13 bases between. Germline-derived CDR1 and CDR2 are SGHKS and YYEKEE (reference sequence). The variable domain in full, completed from reference TRBV5-5 and TRBJ2-1, reads DAGVTQSPTHLIKTRGQQVTLRCSPISGHKSVSWYQQVLGQGPQFIFQYYEKEERGRGNFPDRFSARQFPNYSSELNVNALLLGDSALYLCASSLGSSATNEQFFGPGTRLTVL.

This clonotype has at least ten counts. The J gene is TRBJ2-6, the V gene TRBV5-1, with no clear D. There are 15 residues in the CDR3. Germline V gene data show CDR1 as SGHRS and CDR2 as YFSETQ. V was pared by 7 bases and J by 0 bases, with 11 bases between. CDR3 coding DNA: TGCGCCAGCGGGTTACTAAGCTCTGGGGCCAACGTCCTGACTTTC. Residues: CASGLLSSGANVLTF.

This clonotype was seen a few times. CDR3 sequence: CASSLADNGDTEAFF. The CDR3 DNA reads as TGTGCCAGCAGCTTAGCCGACAACGGGGACACTGAAGCTTTCTTT. V and J are TRBV7-9 and TRBJ1-1; unclear D gene. The V end was cut by 0 bases, the J end by 3 bases, with 11 bases between. Germline CDR1 reads SEHNR; CDR2 reads FQNEAQ (reference sequence). This CDR3 is built from 15 residues.

This rearrangement joins TRBV20-1 to TRBJ2-5; 7 bases are a match to TRBD2. The V gene end was trimmed by 0 bases and the J gene end by 5 bases; junction bases not matched to a gene: 12. The CDR3 loop spans 16 amino acids. The germline V gene has CDR1 DFQATT and CDR2 SNEGSKA (reference sequence). The CDR3 sequence: CSARDPGGGSWETQYF. The CDR3 DNA sequence: TGCAGTGCTAGAGATCCGGGGGGTGGTAGCTGGGAGACCCAGTACTTC.

The chain couples TRBV10-3 to TRBJ1-1; 8 nucleotides align to TRBD1. V was pared by 4 bases and J by 1 base, with 2 bases of the junction left unmatched. From germline, CDR1 is ENHRY and CDR2 SYGVKD. The CDR3 extends over 14 amino acids. This chain's CDR3 is CAISVDRGNTEAFF. CDR3 DNA sequence: TGTGCCATCAGTGTCGACAGGGGGAACACTGAAGCTTTCTTT.

The chain's CDR3 is CASSSTGFNPYEQYF. CDR3 coding DNA: TGCGCCAGCAGCTCCACAGGGTTCAACCCCTACGAGCAGTACTTC. The V call is TRBV5-1, the J call TRBJ2-7; the D gene is possibly TRBD1 (6 bases). V was pared by 3 bases and J by 2 bases, with 15 bases between. The CDR3 has 15 residues. Germline loops: CDR1 SGHRS, CDR2 YFSETQ. The whole variable domain, filled in from reference TRBV5-1 and TRBJ2-7, reads KAGVTQTPRYLIKTRGQQVTLSCSPISGHRSVSWYQQTPGQGLQFLFEYFSETQRNKGNFPGRFSGRQFSNSRSEMNVSTLELGDSALYLCASSSTGFNPYEQYFGPGTRLTVT.

The chain has TRBV6-1 and TRBJ1-1, with 7 positions matching TRBD1. The V gene's germline CDR1 is MNHNS and CDR2 SASEGT. The V and J ends lost 8 bases and 3 bases, in that order; junction bases with no gene match: 6. The CDR3 extends over 13 amino acids. CDR3 sequence reads: CASHPGQYTEAFF. In DNA, the CDR3 is TGTGCCAGCCACCCGGGACAGTACACTGAAGCTTTCTTT.

Written as DNA, the CDR3 is TGTGCCACCAGCAGAGAGGGCGTGGGAGGGATCTATGGCTACACCTTC. Translation gives CATSREGVGGIYGYTF. The rearrangement joins TRBV15 to TRBJ1-2; the D is unclear. Germline V gene lookup returns CDR1 LNHNV and CDR2 YYDKDF (reference sequence). Trimming took 0 bases from V and 4 from J, leaving 15 bases between them. The CDR3 extends over 16 amino acids.

This clonotype appeared many times. The chain joins TRBV7-9 to TRBJ2-1, with 7 bases lining up with TRBD1. Per the germline V gene, CDR1 is SEHNR and CDR2 is FQNEAQ (reference sequence). This CDR3 has 15 amino acids. Trimming removed 4 bases from V and 6 bases from J; junction bases left unmatched: 9. In nucleotides, the CDR3 is TGTGCCAGCAGCTCGGACAGGTGGGCTAGCAATGAGCAGTTCTTC. It codes for CASSSDRWASNEQFF. Using reference TRBV7-9 and TRBJ2-1 for the parts outside the CDR3, the full variable domain is DTGVSQNPRHKITKRGQNVTFRCDPISEHNRLYWYRQTLGQGPEFLTYFQNEAQLEKSRLLSDRFSAERPKGSFSTLEIQRTEQGDSAMYLCASSSDRWASNEQFFGPGTRLTVL.

This clonotype has just a few counts. This CDR3 reads CASSLEQGWAYGYTF. The CDR3 bases are TGCGCCAGCAGCTTGGAACAGGGGTGGGCCTATGGCTACACCTTC. The rearrangement joins TRBV5-1 to TRBJ1-2; 7 bases agree with TRBD1. V lost 0 bases, J lost 4 bases, and 6 bases stayed unmatched. Germline-derived CDR1 and CDR2 are SGHRS and YFSETQ. This CDR3 spans 15 amino acids. The whole variable domain, remainder taken from reference TRBV5-1 and TRBJ1-2, is KAGVTQTPRYLIKTRGQQVTLSCSPISGHRSVSWYQQTPGQGLQFLFEYFSETQRNKGNFPGRFSGRQFSNSRSEMNVSTLELGDSALYLCASSLEQGWAYGYTFGSGTRLTVV.

In this sample, this clonotype turned up many times. The J gene is TRBJ1-2, the V gene TRBV12-3 or TRBV12-4; D may be TRBD1 (5 bases). This CDR3 spans 14 amino acids. V was pared by 6 bases and J by 0 bases, with 11 bases between. The CDR3 is CASSPAGPNYGYTF. The CDR3 bases are TGTGCCAGCAGCCCCGCAGGGCCTAACTATGGCTACACCTTC.

This clonotype was counted a few times. The chain has TRBV10-1 and TRBJ2-7, with 13 nucleotides matching TRBD2. Germline lookup yields CDR1 WNHNN and CDR2 SYGVQD (reference sequence). The CDR3 covers 14 residues. V lost 4 bases, J lost 3 bases, and 0 bases stayed unmatched. CDR3 amino acids: CASSGTSGGYEQYF. DNA for the CDR3: TGCGCCAGCAGTGGGACTAGCGGGGGCTACGAGCAGTACTTC.

This clonotype was observed a handful of times. The chain joins TRBV12-3 or TRBV12-4 to TRBJ1-1; D unclear. Trimming took 4 bases from V and 1 from J, leaving 16 bases between them. The CDR3 extends over 16 amino acids. The CDR3 reads CASSSPQVVRNTEAFF. CDR3 DNA: TGTGCCAGCAGTTCCCCCCAAGTGGTCCGGAACACTGAAGCTTTCTTT.

The chain has TRBV15 and TRBJ2-1; D unclear. V was clipped by 3 bases and J by 3 bases, with 18 bases between them. The length of the CDR3 is 17 residues. The germline CDR1 and CDR2 sequences are LNHNV and YYDKDF (reference sequence). The CDR3: CATSRDELTTYYNEQFF. In DNA, the CDR3 is TGTGCCACCAGCAGGGACGAATTAACTACTTACTACAATGAGCAGTTCTTC.

This rearrangement joins TRBV2 to TRBJ2-3; 8 positions match TRBD1. The length of the CDR3 is 14 residues. J lost 4 bases, V lost 6 bases, and 6 bases had no gene match. CDR1 is SNHLY and CDR2 is FYNNEI in the germline V gene. DNA of the CDR3: TGTGCCAGCAGCTGGACAGGGCGTGCAGATACGCAGTATTTT. It codes for CASSWTGRADTQYF. The whole variable domain, filled in from reference TRBV2 and TRBJ2-3, reads EPEVTQTPSHQVTQMGQEVILRCVPISNHLYFYWYRQILGQKVEFLVSFYNNEISEKSEIFDDQFSVERPDGSNFTLKIRSTKLEDSAMYFCASSWTGRADTQYFGPGTRLTVL.